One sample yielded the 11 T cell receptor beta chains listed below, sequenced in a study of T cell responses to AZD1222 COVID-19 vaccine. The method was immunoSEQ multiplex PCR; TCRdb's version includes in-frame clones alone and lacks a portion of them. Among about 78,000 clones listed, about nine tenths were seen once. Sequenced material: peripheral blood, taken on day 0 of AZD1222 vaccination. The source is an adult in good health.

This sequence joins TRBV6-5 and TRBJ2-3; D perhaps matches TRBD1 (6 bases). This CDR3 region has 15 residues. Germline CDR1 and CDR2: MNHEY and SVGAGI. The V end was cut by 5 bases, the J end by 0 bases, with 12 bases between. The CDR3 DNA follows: TGTGCCAGCAGTAGGGAACAGGGAAGCACAGATACGCAGTATTTT. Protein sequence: CASSREQGSTDTQYF.

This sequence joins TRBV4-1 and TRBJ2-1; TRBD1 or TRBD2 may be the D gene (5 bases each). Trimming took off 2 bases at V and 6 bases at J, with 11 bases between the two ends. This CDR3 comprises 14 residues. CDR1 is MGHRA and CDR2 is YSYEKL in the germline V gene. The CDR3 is CASSQSSGTNEQFF. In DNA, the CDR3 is TGCGCCAGCAGCCAATCCTCCGGGACCAATGAGCAGTTCTTC.

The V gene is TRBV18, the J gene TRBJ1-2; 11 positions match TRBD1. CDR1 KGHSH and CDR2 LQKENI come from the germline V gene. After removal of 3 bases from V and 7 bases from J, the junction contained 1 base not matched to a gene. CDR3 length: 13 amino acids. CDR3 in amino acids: CASSPGQGVGYTF. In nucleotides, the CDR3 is TGTGCCAGCTCACCGGGACAGGGGGTTGGCTACACCTTC.

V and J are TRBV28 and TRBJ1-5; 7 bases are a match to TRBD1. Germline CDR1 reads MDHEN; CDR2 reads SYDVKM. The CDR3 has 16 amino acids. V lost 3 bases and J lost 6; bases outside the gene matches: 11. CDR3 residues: CASSFGPQGWSQPQHF. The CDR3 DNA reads TGTGCCAGCAGTTTTGGTCCACAGGGGTGGTCTCAGCCCCAGCATTTT.

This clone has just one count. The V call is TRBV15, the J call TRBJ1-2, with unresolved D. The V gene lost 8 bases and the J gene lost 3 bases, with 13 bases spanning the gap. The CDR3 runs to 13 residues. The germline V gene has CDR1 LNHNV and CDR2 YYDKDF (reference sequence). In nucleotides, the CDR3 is TGTGCCACCCACGGGAGGGAGGACTATGGCTACACCTTC. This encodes CATHGREDYGYTF.

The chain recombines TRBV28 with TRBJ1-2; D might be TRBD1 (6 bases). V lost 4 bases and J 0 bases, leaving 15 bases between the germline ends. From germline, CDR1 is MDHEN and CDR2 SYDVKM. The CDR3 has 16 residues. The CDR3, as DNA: TGTGCCAGCAGTTCCCCAGGGGAGTTATCTAACTATGGCTACACCTTC. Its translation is CASSSPGELSNYGYTF.

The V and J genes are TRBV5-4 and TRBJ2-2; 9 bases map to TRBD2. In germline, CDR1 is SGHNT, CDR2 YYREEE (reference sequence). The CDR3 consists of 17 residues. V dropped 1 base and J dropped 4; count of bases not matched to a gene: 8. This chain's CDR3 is CASSLQGGRGGTGELFF. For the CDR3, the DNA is TGTGCCAGCAGCTTGCAAGGCGGGAGGGGGGGCACCGGGGAGCTGTTTTTT.

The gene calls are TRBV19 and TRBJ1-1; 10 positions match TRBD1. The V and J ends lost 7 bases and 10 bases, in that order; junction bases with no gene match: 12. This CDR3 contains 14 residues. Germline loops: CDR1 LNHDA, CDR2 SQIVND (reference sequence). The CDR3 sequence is CASTPTDRGGIAFF. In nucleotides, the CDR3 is TGTGCCAGTACCCCAACGGACAGGGGGGGTATAGCTTTCTTT. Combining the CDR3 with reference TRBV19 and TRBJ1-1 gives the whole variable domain DGGITQSPKYLFRKEGQNVTLSCEQNLNHDAMYWYRQDPGQGLRLIYYSQIVNDFQKGDIAEGYSVSREKKESFPLTVTSAQKNPTAFYLCASTPTDRGGIAFFGQGTRLTVV.

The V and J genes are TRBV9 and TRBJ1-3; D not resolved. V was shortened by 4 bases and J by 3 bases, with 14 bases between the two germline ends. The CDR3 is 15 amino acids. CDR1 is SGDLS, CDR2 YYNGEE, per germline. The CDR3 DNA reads TGTGCCAGCAGCCCCGAGTCTCGACTTGGAAACACCATATATTTT. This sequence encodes CASSPESRLGNTIYF.

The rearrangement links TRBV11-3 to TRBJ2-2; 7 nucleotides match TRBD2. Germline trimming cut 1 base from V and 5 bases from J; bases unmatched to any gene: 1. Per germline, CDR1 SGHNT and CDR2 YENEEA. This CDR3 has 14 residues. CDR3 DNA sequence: TGTGCCAGCAGCTTAGGGCGGGAGACCGGGGAGCTGTTTTTT. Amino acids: CASSLGRETGELFF. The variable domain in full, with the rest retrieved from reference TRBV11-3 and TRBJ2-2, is EAGVVQSPRYKIIEKKQPVAFWCNPISGHNTLYWYLQNLGQGPELLIRYENEEAVDDSQLPKDRFSAERLKGVDSTLKIQPAELGDSAVYLCASSLGRETGELFFGEGSRLTVL.

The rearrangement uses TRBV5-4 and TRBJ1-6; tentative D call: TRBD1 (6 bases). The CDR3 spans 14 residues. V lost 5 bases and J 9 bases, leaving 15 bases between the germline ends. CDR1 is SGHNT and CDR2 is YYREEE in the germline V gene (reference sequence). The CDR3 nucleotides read TGTGCCAGCAGTCCCACAGGGCAGGTTTCACCCCTCCACTTT. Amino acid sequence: CASSPTGQVSPLHF.